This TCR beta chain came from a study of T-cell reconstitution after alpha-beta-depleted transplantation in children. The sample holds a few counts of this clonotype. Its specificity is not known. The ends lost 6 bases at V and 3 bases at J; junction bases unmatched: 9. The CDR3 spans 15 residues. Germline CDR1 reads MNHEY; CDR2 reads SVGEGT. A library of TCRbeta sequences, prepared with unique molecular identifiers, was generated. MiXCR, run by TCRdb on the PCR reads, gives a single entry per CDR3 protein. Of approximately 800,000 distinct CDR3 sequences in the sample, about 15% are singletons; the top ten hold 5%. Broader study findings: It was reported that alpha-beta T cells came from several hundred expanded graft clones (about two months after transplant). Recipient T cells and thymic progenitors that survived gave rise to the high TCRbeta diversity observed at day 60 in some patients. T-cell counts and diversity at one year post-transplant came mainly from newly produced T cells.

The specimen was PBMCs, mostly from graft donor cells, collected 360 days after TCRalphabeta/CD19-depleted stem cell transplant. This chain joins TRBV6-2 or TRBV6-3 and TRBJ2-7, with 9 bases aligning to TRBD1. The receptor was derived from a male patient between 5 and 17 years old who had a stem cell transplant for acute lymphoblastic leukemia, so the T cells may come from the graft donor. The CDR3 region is CASSPPGTGLYEQYF. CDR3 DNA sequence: TGTGCCAGCAGCCCCCCCGGGACAGGGCTCTACGAGCAGTACTTC.